The following is a TCR beta chain sequence with its context. Antigen unknown. This specimen comes from a study of cytomegalovirus exposure and HLA in healthy donors. Study-wide findings and caveats: DRB1 had the most TCR associations and HLA-C the fewest, a later analysis found, with rates varying by HLA locus.

CDR3 size: 15 residues. From germline, CDR1 is MNHNS and CDR2 SASEGT. V dropped 5 bases and J dropped 0 bases, with 11 bases sitting between them. With 60 Vbeta and 13 Jbeta primers, the PCR was carried out. The repertoire was sequenced with immunoSEQ multiplex PCR; TCRdb's copy has only in-frame clones and lacks some. The profile shows about 120,000 clones, roughly 80% of them singletons. Sample: PBMCs. This chain links TRBV6-1 with TRBJ1-5, with D perhaps TRBD1 (6 bases). The source is a woman younger than 35 in good health and CMV-seronegative. The CDR3 DNA reads as TGTGCCAGCAGTACCAGGGGATATAGCAATCAGCCCCAGCATTTT. Protein product: CASSTRGYSNQPQHF.